The present T cell receptor beta chain was sequenced within a study of blood T cell repertoires in COVID-19. Study summary: Sample material is recorded as cDNA or gDNA derived from T cells, B-cell-depleted T cells, or PBMCs.

The table came from immunoSEQ multiplex PCR; TCRdb's copy has only in-frame clones and leaves some out. The table includes about 76,000 clones, 65% to 90% detected once. This CDR3 is built from 16 residues. In germline, CDR1 is LGHNA, CDR2 YNFKEQ. Trimming at V came to 1 base and at J to 5 bases, leaving 9 bases not matched to a gene. What was sequenced was peripheral blood. This clonotype was sampled from a man aged 45-60 years with COVID-19, enrolled during active disease. The chain recombines TRBV4-2 with TRBJ2-3; 7 bases align to TRBD2. The CDR3 DNA reads TGTGCCAGCAGCCAAGCGTCCAGCGGGATTATAGATACGCAGTATTTT. It yields the protein CASSQASSGIIDTQYF.